A selection of T cell receptor beta chains follows, all from one sample in a study of Ad26.COV2.S vaccination and SARS-CoV-2 variants. Sequencing was performed with immunoSEQ multiplex PCR; in TCRdb, only in-frame clones are kept and a portion is missing. The sample has roughly 700,000 clones; roughly 90% are singletons. The sequences come from peripheral blood, collected in a trial of Ad26.COV2.S vaccine versus placebo. These receptors were collected from a person between 18 and 65 years old who received the Ad26.COV2.S COVID-19 vaccine or a placebo. The CDR3 runs from the conserved cysteine through the conserved F or W. The D gene is left open where the match is weak. Part of the rows lack a size; the others show once, few, many or a class for expanded clones.

clone_size: few
j_call: TRBJ1-3
d_call: NA
v_call: TRBV7-9
cdr3_aa: CASSSASSGNTIYF
cdr3_nt: TGTGCCAGCAGCTCAGCGAGCTCTGGAAACACCATATATTTT

clone_size: NA
j_call: TRBJ2-5
d_call: TRBD2
v_call: TRBV9
cdr3_aa: CASSPGTSGVQETQYF
cdr3_nt: TGTGCCAGCAGCCCAGGGACTAGCGGGGTACAAGAGACCCAGTACTTC

clone_size: NA
j_call: TRBJ2-1
d_call: NA
v_call: TRBV14
cdr3_aa: CASSQAGSSYNEQFF
cdr3_nt: TGTGCCAGCAGCCAAGCGGGGAGCTCCTACAATGAGCAGTTCTTC

clone_size: once
j_call: TRBJ1-6
d_call: TRBD1
v_call: TRBV6-5
cdr3_aa: CASTDRVWFF
cdr3_nt: TGTGCCAGCACCGACAGGGTTTGGTTCTTT

clone_size: NA
j_call: TRBJ2-3
d_call: NA
v_call: TRBV15
cdr3_aa: CATSSPLRSTDTQYF
cdr3_nt: TGTGCCACCAGTTCCCCCCTCAGAAGCACAGATACGCAGTATTTT

clone_size: NA
j_call: TRBJ2-1
d_call: NA
v_call: TRBV5-1
cdr3_aa: CASSSTRDGNEQFF
cdr3_nt: TGCGCCAGCAGCTCGACCAGGGACGGCAATGAGCAGTTCTTC

clone_size: NA
j_call: TRBJ1-1
d_call: NA
v_call: TRBV9
cdr3_aa: CASSVGGNSVLNTEAFF
cdr3_nt: TGTGCCAGCAGCGTAGGGGGGAATTCGGTCCTGAACACTGAAGCTTTCTTT

clone_size: NA
j_call: TRBJ1-1
d_call: NA
v_call: TRBV11-2
cdr3_aa: CASSPTGDTEAFF
cdr3_nt: TGTGCCAGCAGCCCTACGGGGGACACTGAAGCTTTCTTT

clone_size: NA
j_call: TRBJ2-3
d_call: NA
v_call: TRBV5-6
cdr3_aa: CASSLEGLYMDTQYF
cdr3_nt: TGTGCCAGCAGCTTGGAGGGGCTATATATGGATACGCAGTATTTT

clone_size: NA
j_call: TRBJ2-5
d_call: TRBD1
v_call: TRBV6-1
cdr3_aa: CASSDPLTGLETQYF
cdr3_nt: TGTGCCAGCAGTGACCCTTTGACAGGGCTAGAGACCCAGTACTTC

clone_size: few
j_call: TRBJ1-2
d_call: NA
v_call: TRBV4-3
cdr3_aa: CASSQTSGHPNYGYTF
cdr3_nt: TGCGCCAGCAGCCAAACCTCGGGACATCCGAACTATGGCTACACCTTC

clone_size: NA
j_call: TRBJ2-2
d_call: TRBD2
v_call: TRBV11-3
cdr3_aa: CASTWGGKTGELFF
cdr3_nt: TGTGCCAGCACCTGGGGAGGGAAGACCGGGGAGCTGTTTTTT

clone_size: NA
j_call: TRBJ2-6
d_call: NA
v_call: TRBV9
cdr3_aa: CASSVGSGANVLTF
cdr3_nt: TGTGCCAGCAGCGTAGGTTCTGGGGCCAACGTCCTGACTTTC

clone_size: few
j_call: TRBJ2-7
d_call: NA
v_call: TRBV3-1/TRBV3-2
cdr3_aa: CASSQGVNEQYF
cdr3_nt: TGTGCCAGCAGCCAAGGTGTCAACGAGCAGTACTTC

clone_size: NA
j_call: TRBJ1-4
d_call: TRBD1
v_call: TRBV11-2
cdr3_aa: CASSPTGVREKLFF
cdr3_nt: TGTGCCAGCAGCCCTACAGGGGTTCGTGAAAAACTGTTTTTT

clone_size: NA
j_call: TRBJ2-1
d_call: TRBD2
v_call: TRBV6-5
cdr3_aa: CASSSSGKIVNEQFF
cdr3_nt: TGTGCCAGCAGCTCAAGCGGGAAGATAGTCAATGAGCAGTTCTTC

clone_size: NA
j_call: TRBJ1-4
d_call: NA
v_call: TRBV19
cdr3_aa: CASSTLLTSSLGKLFF
cdr3_nt: TGTGCCAGTAGTACCCTCCTGACATCGAGCCTGGGAAAACTGTTTTTT

clone_size: once
j_call: TRBJ1-6
d_call: TRBD1
v_call: TRBV27
cdr3_aa: CASSLRGQGSPLHF
cdr3_nt: TGTGCCAGCAGTTTAAGGGGGCAGGGTTCACCCCTCCACTTT

clone_size: NA
j_call: TRBJ1-1
d_call: NA
v_call: TRBV18
cdr3_aa: CASSREGGGSNTEAFF
cdr3_nt: TGTGCCAGCTCCCGCGAGGGGGGAGGATCGAACACTGAAGCTTTCTTT

clone_size: NA
j_call: TRBJ2-7
d_call: NA
v_call: TRBV2
cdr3_aa: CASRSGYEQYF
cdr3_nt: TGTGCCAGCAGGAGTGGGTACGAGCAGTACTTC

clone_size: NA
j_call: TRBJ2-1
d_call: TRBD1
v_call: TRBV11-2
cdr3_aa: CASSFPDRGPSQFF
cdr3_nt: TGTGCCAGCAGCTTCCCCGACAGGGGGCCGTCGCAGTTCTTC

clone_size: NA
j_call: TRBJ2-3
d_call: NA
v_call: TRBV5-4
cdr3_aa: CASSLDNRPTDTQYF
cdr3_nt: TGTGCCAGCAGCTTGGACAATCGTCCAACAGATACGCAGTATTTT

clone_size: NA
j_call: TRBJ2-1
d_call: TRBD2
v_call: TRBV11-2
cdr3_aa: CASSSSGRASEQFF
cdr3_nt: TGTGCCAGCAGTTCTAGCGGGAGGGCGAGTGAGCAGTTCTTC

clone_size: NA
j_call: TRBJ1-3
d_call: NA
v_call: TRBV11-2
cdr3_aa: CASSLQISGNTIYF
cdr3_nt: TGTGCCAGCAGCTTACAGATCTCTGGAAACACCATATATTTT

clone_size: NA
j_call: TRBJ2-3
d_call: NA
v_call: TRBV7-2
cdr3_aa: CASSSSDTQYF
cdr3_nt: TGTGCCAGCAGCTCATCAGATACGCAGTATTTT